A selection of T cell receptor beta chains follows, all from one sample in a study of blood T cell repertoires in COVID-19. Clones were read by immunoSEQ multiplex PCR, and TCRdb kept only the in-frame ones, dropping some. The sample carries 100,000 to 120,000 clones, 88% recorded once. The sequencing input was peripheral blood. The receptors originated from a woman in her forties or fifties with acute or convalescent COVID-19. CDR3s include the opening cysteine and the closing phenylalanine or tryptophan. The order of the fields is D gene, V gene, J gene, clone size, CDR3 protein, CDR3 DNA. D genes are given only for firm matches. Expanded clones get a size class; other rows say once, few or many, or leave the size out.

.,TRBV12-1,TRBJ1-5,.,CASRRQGNQPQHF,TGTGCCAGCAGGAGACAGGGGAATCAGCCCCAGCATTTT
.,TRBV5-1,TRBJ2-1,.,CASSLVAAGAEQFF,TGCGCCAGCAGCTTGGTTGCAGCTGGGGCTGAGCAGTTCTTC
.,TRBV6-2/TRBV6-3,TRBJ1-2,.,CASSYREDYGYTF,TGTGCCAGCAGTTACAGGGAGGACTATGGCTACACCTTC
.,TRBV28,TRBJ1-1,.,CASRGDFDTEAFF,TGTGCCAGCAGAGGGGATTTTGACACTGAAGCTTTCTTT
TRBD2,TRBV27,TRBJ2-7,once,CASGTLRPSGRSYEQYF,TGTGCCAGCGGCACCCTGCGCCCGAGCGGGAGGTCCTACGAGCAGTACTTC
.,TRBV7-2,TRBJ2-7,.,CASSLAASNEQYF,TGTGCCAGCAGCTTAGCTGCTAGTAACGAGCAGTACTTC
TRBD2,TRBV19,TRBJ2-7,.,CASSKGRLAGGSYEQYF,TGTGCCAGTAGTAAAGGGAGGCTAGCGGGCGGCTCCTACGAGCAGTACTTC
TRBD1,TRBV7-9,TRBJ1-1,.,CASSLTAGTGGTEAFF,TGTGCCAGCAGCTTAACGGCTGGGACAGGGGGTACTGAAGCTTTCTTT
.,TRBV5-8,TRBJ2-6,.,CASSLGTSGANVLTF,TGTGCCAGCAGTCTTGGGACTTCTGGGGCCAACGTCCTGACTTTC
TRBD2,TRBV7-9,TRBJ2-7,.,CASSEGLVSSYEQYF,TGTGCCAGCAGCGAGGGACTAGTCAGCTCCTACGAGCAGTACTTC
.,TRBV28,TRBJ1-3,.,CASKAGVAGNTIYF,TGTGCCAGCAAGGCGGGGGTGGCTGGAAACACCATATATTTT
.,TRBV12-5,TRBJ1-5,.,CASGTWTLYSNQPQHF,TGTGCTAGTGGAACCTGGACACTTTATAGCAATCAGCCCCAGCATTTT
TRBD2,TRBV4-1,TRBJ2-3,.,CASSQDPWTSGSDTQYF,TGCGCCAGCAGCCAAGACCCCTGGACTAGCGGGAGTGATACGCAGTATTTT
TRBD1,TRBV2,TRBJ2-1,.,CASSDMDRGNEQFF,TGTGCCAGCAGTGATATGGACAGGGGAAATGAGCAGTTCTTC
TRBD1,TRBV7-9,TRBJ2-5,.,CASSLTGGSGETQYF,TGTGCCAGCAGCTTAACAGGGGGCTCGGGAGAGACCCAGTACTTC
.,TRBV28,TRBJ1-5,.,CASSGGGLWGQSNQPQHF,TGTGCCAGCAGTGGCGGCGGCCTTTGGGGGCAGAGCAATCAGCCCCAGCATTTT
.,TRBV18,TRBJ2-1,.,CASSKTSANEQFF,TGTGCCAGCTCAAAGACTAGTGCCAATGAGCAGTTCTTC
.,TRBV2,TRBJ2-1,.,CASRALESYNEQFF,TGTGCCAGCAGGGCCTTGGAGTCCTACAATGAGCAGTTCTTC
.,TRBV24-1,TRBJ1-5,.,CATSRAGGNQPQHF,TGTGCCACCAGTAGGGCGGGGGGCAATCAGCCCCAGCATTTT
TRBD1,TRBV9,TRBJ2-1,.,CASSGGDREQFF,TGTGCCAGCAGCGGCGGGGACAGGGAGCAGTTCTTC
.,TRBV7-9,TRBJ2-2,.,CASSSLGANTGELFF,TGTGCCAGCAGCTCCCTGGGCGCGAACACCGGGGAGCTGTTTTTT
.,TRBV24-1,TRBJ2-6,once,CATSPDSSGANVLTF,TGTGCCACCAGTCCAGACAGCTCTGGGGCCAACGTCCTGACTTTC
.,TRBV4-2,TRBJ2-7,.,CASSPGQGSSYEQYF,TGTGCCAGCAGCCCCGGGCAGGGGAGCTCCTACGAGCAGTACTTC
.,TRBV2,TRBJ1-1,.,CATRGGFTEAFF,TGTGCCACCCGAGGAGGGTTTACTGAAGCTTTCTTT
TRBD1,TRBV7-9,TRBJ2-5,.,CASSRDRGQETQYF,TGTGCCAGCAGCCGGGACAGGGGACAAGAGACCCAGTACTTC
.,TRBV9,TRBJ1-2,many,CASSDTANYGYTF,TGTGCCAGCAGCGATACAGCTAACTATGGCTACACCTTC
.,TRBV10-3,TRBJ1-6,.,CAISSSGGAPLHF,TGTGCCATCAGTTCCTCGGGGGGGGCACCCCTCCACTTT
.,TRBV7-2,TRBJ1-5,.,CASSLVAGQNQPQHF,TGTGCCAGCAGCTTAGTAGCGGGACAAAATCAGCCCCAGCATTTT
TRBD2,TRBV4-1,TRBJ2-2,.,CASSQDVGLAVAGELFF,TGCGCCAGCAGCCAAGACGTCGGGCTAGCGGTCGCCGGGGAGCTGTTTTTT
TRBD2,TRBV6-1,TRBJ2-2,.,CASSEYGLARNTGELFF,TGTGCCAGCAGTGAATACGGACTAGCGCGGAACACCGGGGAGCTGTTTTTT
TRBD2,TRBV7-4,TRBJ2-3,.,CANPPREGGDTQYF,TGTGCCAACCCGCCCCGGGAGGGCGGGGATACGCAGTATTTT
.,TRBV28,TRBJ2-7,.,CASTLGGGYEQYF,TGTGCCAGCACTTTGGGGGGAGGCTACGAGCAGTACTTC
TRBD1,TRBV3-1/TRBV3-2,TRBJ2-2,.,CASSPGTGVKPHSSTGELFF,TGTGCCAGCAGCCCGGGGACAGGGGTGAAACCTCACTCTAGCACCGGGGAGCTGTTTTTT
.,TRBV28,TRBJ2-7,once,CASSFVGAYEQYF,TGTGCCAGCAGTTTTGTCGGAGCCTACGAGCAGTACTTC
TRBD2,TRBV24-1,TRBJ2-4,.,CATSDSPQAGRKNIQYF,TGTGCCACCAGTGATTCACCCCAAGCGGGACGGAAAAACATTCAGTACTTC
.,TRBV9,TRBJ2-2,.,CASSVAGPGELFF,TGTGCCAGCAGCGTAGCGGGTCCCGGGGAGCTGTTTTTT
TRBD1,TRBV6-5,TRBJ2-2,once,CASRFDRGRGELFF,TGTGCCAGCAGATTCGACAGGGGGCGCGGGGAGCTGTTTTTT
.,TRBV28,TRBJ1-6,.,CASSLDGTGSPLHF,TGTGCCAGCAGTTTAGACGGAACGGGTTCACCCCTCCACTTT
TRBD1,TRBV19,TRBJ2-1,.,CASQELGTGFNEQFF,TGTGCCAGCCAAGAACTCGGGACAGGGTTTAATGAGCAGTTCTTC